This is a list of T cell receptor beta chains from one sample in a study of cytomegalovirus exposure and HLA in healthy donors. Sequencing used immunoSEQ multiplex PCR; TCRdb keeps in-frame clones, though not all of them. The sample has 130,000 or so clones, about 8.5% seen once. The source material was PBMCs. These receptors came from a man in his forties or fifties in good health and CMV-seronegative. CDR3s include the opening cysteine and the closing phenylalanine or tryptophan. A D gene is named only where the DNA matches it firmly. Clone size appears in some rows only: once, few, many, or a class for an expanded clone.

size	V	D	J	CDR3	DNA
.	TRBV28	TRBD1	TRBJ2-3	CASSLRDRAGTDTQYF	TGTGCCAGCAGTTTGCGGGACAGGGCAGGCACAGATACGCAGTATTTT
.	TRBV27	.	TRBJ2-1	CASSFPFVSSSYNEQFF	TGTGCCAGCAGTTTCCCCTTCGTTTCCAGCTCCTACAATGAGCAGTTCTTC
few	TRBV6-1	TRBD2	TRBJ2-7	CASSGMGRGSGGNEQYF	TGTGCCAGCAGTGGAATGGGGAGGGGTAGCGGGGGGAACGAGCAGTACTTC
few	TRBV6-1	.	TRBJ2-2	CASSPQGEAGELFF	TGTGCCAGCAGTCCACAGGGTGAGGCCGGGGAGCTGTTTTTT
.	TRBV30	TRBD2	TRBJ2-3	CAWTGGRGTDTQYF	TGTGCCTGGACGGGGGGAAGGGGCACAGATACGCAGTATTTT
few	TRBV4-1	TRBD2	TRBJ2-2	CASSQDQGTSTGELFF	TGCGCCAGCAGCCAAGATCAAGGGACTAGCACCGGGGAGCTGTTTTTT
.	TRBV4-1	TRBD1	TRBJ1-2	CASSQERTGGHYGYTF	TGCGCCAGCAGCCAAGAAAGGACAGGGGGCCACTATGGCTACACCTTC
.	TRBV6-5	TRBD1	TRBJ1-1	CASSEGANTEAFF	TGTGCCAGCAGTGAGGGGGCGAACACTGAAGCTTTCTTT
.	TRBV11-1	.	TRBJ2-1	CASSLSPGLNNEQFF	TGTGCCAGCAGCTTATCACCGGGACTGAACAATGAGCAGTTCTTC
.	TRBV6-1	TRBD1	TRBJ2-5	CASCQGQSQETQYF	TGTGCCAGCTGTCAGGGACAGTCCCAAGAGACCCAGTACTTC
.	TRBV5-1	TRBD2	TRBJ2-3	CASRSGGLTDTQYF	TGCGCCAGCAGGAGCGGGGGGCTAACAGATACGCAGTATTTT
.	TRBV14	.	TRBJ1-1	CASSYGGGRGMNTEAFF	TGTGCCAGCAGCTATGGAGGAGGACGGGGGATGAACACTGAAGCTTTCTTT
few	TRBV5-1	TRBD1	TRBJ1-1	CASSFGTGYTEAFF	TGCGCCAGCAGCTTTGGGACAGGGTACACTGAAGCTTTCTTT
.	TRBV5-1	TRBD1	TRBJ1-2	CASSLQGDYGYTF	TGCGCCAGCAGCTTGCAGGGGGACTATGGCTACACCTTC
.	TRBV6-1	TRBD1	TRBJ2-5	CASSELGQNQETQYF	TGTGCCAGCAGTGAACTGGGACAGAACCAAGAGACCCAGTACTTC
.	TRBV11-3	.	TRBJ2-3	CASSLATTTDTQYF	TGTGCCAGCAGCTTAGCGACTACCACAGATACGCAGTATTTT
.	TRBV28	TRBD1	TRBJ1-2	CASSLREGADYGHTF	TGTGCCAGCAGCCTCCGCGAGGGGGCAGACTATGGCCACACCTTC
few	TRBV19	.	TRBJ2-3	CASSITRADTQYF	TGTGCCAGTAGTATTACCAGGGCAGATACGCAGTATTTT
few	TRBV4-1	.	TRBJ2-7	CASSRAEGADYEQYF	TGCGCCAGCAGCCGAGCGGAGGGGGCGGACTACGAGCAGTACTTC
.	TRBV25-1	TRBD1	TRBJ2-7	CASRRQGDPYEQYF	TGTGCCAGCAGAAGACAGGGAGACCCCTACGAGCAGTACTTC
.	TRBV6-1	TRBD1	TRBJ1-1	CASRGQGMNTEAFF	TGTGCCAGCAGAGGACAGGGAATGAACACTGAAGCTTTCTTT
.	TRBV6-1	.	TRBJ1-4	CASSMFSVANEKLFF	TGTGCCAGCAGTATGTTCTCGGTAGCTAATGAAAAACTGTTTTTT
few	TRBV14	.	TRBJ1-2	CASSFVGTYGYTF	TGTGCCAGCAGCTTTGTTGGCACCTATGGCTACACCTTC
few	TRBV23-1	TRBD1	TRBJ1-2	CASSHRGTPNYGYTF	TGCGCCAGCTCCCACAGGGGAACCCCTAACTATGGCTACACCTTC
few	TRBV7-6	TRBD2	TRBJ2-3	CASSPRRGGPDTQYF	TGTGCCAGCAGCCCGCGACGGGGGGGCCCAGATACGCAGTATTTT
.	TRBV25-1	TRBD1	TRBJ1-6	CASRRQGDSPLHF	TGTGCCAGCAGGAGACAGGGCGATTCACCCCTCCACTTT
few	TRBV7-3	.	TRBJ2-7	CASSLDGGAYEQYF	TGTGCCAGCAGCTTAGATGGAGGGGCCTACGAGCAGTACTTC
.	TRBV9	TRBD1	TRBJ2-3	CASSAPRQGGTDTQYF	TGTGCCAGCAGCGCCCCCCGACAGGGCGGCACAGATACGCAGTATTTT
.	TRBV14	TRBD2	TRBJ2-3	CASSQDLAEDTQYF	TGTGCCAGCAGCCAAGATCTAGCGGAAGATACGCAGTATTTT
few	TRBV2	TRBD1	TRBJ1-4	CASRRGQGTEKLFF	TGTGCCAGCAGAAGAGGACAGGGAACAGAAAAACTGTTTTTT
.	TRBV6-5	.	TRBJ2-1	CASSFGQSSYNEQFF	TGTGCCAGCAGTTTCGGACAGAGCTCCTACAATGAGCAGTTCTTC